The sequence of this T cell receptor (beta chain) was determined in a study of T-cell reconstitution after alpha-beta-depleted transplantation in children (dated by TCRdb to the mid-2010s). In terms of the full investigation: Using TCR repertoire profiling, the study quantitatively followed how T-cell immune reconstitution unfolded in children after TCRalphabeta/CD19-depleted allogeneic hematopoietic cell transplantation.

Study-wide conclusions, independent of this receptor: The apparently early alphabetaT-cell count recovery about two months after transplant was reportedly dependent on only several hundred rapidly expanded clones derived from non-depleted graft cells. In some patients, the high TCRbeta diversity seen at day 60 was put down to recipient T cells and intrathymic progenitors that had survived conditioning. The frequencies of hyperexpanded clones fell over the following months, and after one year, T-cell counts and TCRbeta diversity were mostly attributed to newly produced T cells.

Receptor libraries were prepared by PCR. These reads were obtained on an Illumina HiSeq 2500. Molecular barcoding was employed in the preparation of TCR libraries, with unique molecular identifiers being used to normalize TCRbeta repertoire quantification. TCRdb reran the public reads through fastp at Q25 and MiXCR, keeping productive beta chains. Identical CDR3 proteins give one entry, which carries the most common genes and DNA. The sample table shows tens of thousands of distinct CDR3 sequences, and less than 6% are seen once. Together, the top ten hold roughly 31% of the sample. Regarding this clonotype: The antigen this receptor binds is unknown. Per-base qualities were not stored, and no clone one base away is much larger.

The label giving this sample's time point can be read as: day 60 (about 2 months) after transplantation. The label giving this sample's treatment or condition can be read as: allogeneic hematopoietic cell transplantation with graft depleted of TCRalphabeta T cells and CD19 B cells. The children who served as transplant recipients had been given grafts of TCRalphabeta/CD19-depleted allogeneic hematopoietic cells. The source material was PBMCs, mostly from graft donor cells, sampled 60 days after TCRalphabeta/CD19-depleted stem cell transplant. This clonotype originated in a female patient between 2 and 10 years old who had a stem cell transplant for aplastic anemia, so the T cells may come from the graft donor.

CDR3 region: CASRGTVPDTQYF. The base sequence is TGTGCCAGCAGAGGGACAGTACCAGATACGCAGTATTTT. The V and J segments used are TRBV3-1 and TRBJ2-3, and 7 bases in between align with TRBD1. The CDR3, cysteine through phenylalanine, is 13 amino acids long. Only CDR3 DNA remains: 39 bases, in frame from the first base. V is cut back by 6 bases and J by 4 bases, with 4 bases in the junction unmatched. CDR1 LGHDT and CDR2 YNNKEL are derived from the germline V gene (reference sequence).